Here is one TCR beta chain with its context. The sample contains more than one DNA sequence encoding this CDR3. Libraries were prepared by immunoSEQ multiplex PCR; TCRdb keeps only in-frame clonotypes and omits some of them. The sample yields approximately 10,000 clones, under 55% seen once. The record originates from a study of T cell clonotyping in hematopoietic cell transplantation. The germline CDR1 and CDR2 sequences are GTSNPN and SVGIG (reference sequence). The CDR3 sequence is 12 residues long. Trimming took off 0 bases at V and 0 bases at J, with 3 bases between the two ends. The sequence derives from a male patient aged 50 to 60 who had an allogeneic stem cell transplant from an unrelated donor, so the T cells may come from the graft donor. Some clones in this sample may be carry-over from other donors' samples. Sequenced here: PBMCs, sampled 30 days after allogeneic stem cell transplant. The rearrangement links TRBV30 to TRBJ2-7; D ambiguous. This chain's CDR3 is CAWSVGSYEQYF. The CDR3 bases are TGTGCCTGGAGTGTGGGCTCCTACGAGCAGTACTTC.